The present T cell receptor beta chain was sequenced within a study of blood T cell repertoires in COVID-19. Germline values: CDR1 SGHNT, CDR2 YYREEE (reference sequence). This CDR3 spans 12 amino acids. The germline V and J ends were trimmed by 0 bases and 8 bases, with 8 bases remaining between them. Sequenced by immunoSEQ multiplex PCR; TCRdb stores in-frame clones only, minus some. Among roughly 340,000 clones listed, approximately 92% were seen once. Turning to this clone: The identical CDR3 is also encoded by other nucleotide sequences in the sample.

V usage is TRBV5-4 and J usage is TRBJ1-1; no clear D. The source is a man aged 18 to 29 who had recovered from COVID-19. Material: PBMCs or T cells enriched from blood (not recorded which). The CDR3 sequence: CASSLGQTEAFF. CDR3 in DNA: TGTGCCAGCAGCTTGGGCCAGACAGAAGCTTTCTTT. The variable domain in full, with the rest retrieved from reference TRBV5-4 and TRBJ1-1, is ETGVTQSPTHLIKTRGQQVTLRCSSQSGHNTVSWYQQALGQGPQFIFQYYREEENGRGNFPPRFSGLQFPNYSSELNVNALELDDSALYLCASSLGQTEAFFGQGTRLTVV.